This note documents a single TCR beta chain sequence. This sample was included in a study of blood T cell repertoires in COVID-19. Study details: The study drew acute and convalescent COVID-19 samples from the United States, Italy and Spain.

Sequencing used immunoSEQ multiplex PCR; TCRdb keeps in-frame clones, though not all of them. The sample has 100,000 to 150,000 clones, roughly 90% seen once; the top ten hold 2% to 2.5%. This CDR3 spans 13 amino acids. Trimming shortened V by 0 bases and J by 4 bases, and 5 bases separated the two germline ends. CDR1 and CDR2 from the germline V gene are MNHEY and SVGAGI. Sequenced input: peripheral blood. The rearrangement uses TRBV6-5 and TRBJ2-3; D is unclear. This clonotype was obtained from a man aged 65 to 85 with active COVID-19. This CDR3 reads CASSYSLSDTQYF. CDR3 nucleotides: TGTGCCAGCAGTTACTCGTTATCAGATACGCAGTATTTT.